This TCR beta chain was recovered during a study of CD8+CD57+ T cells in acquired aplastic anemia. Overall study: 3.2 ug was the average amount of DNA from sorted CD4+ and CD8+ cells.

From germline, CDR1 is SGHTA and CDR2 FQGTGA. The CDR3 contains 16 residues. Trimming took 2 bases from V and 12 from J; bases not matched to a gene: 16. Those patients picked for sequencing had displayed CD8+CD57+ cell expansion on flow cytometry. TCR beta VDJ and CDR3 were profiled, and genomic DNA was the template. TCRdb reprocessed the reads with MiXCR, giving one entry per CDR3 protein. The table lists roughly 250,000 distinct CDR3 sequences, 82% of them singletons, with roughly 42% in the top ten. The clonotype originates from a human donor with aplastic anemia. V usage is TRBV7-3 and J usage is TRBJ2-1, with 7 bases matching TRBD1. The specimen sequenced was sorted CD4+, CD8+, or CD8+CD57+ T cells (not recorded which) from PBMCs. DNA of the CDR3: TGTGCCAGCAGCTTAGATCTGACAGGGTACACTGAAGCGCAGTTCTTC. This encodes CASSLDLTGYTEAQFF.